The next 22 T cell receptor beta chains were all read from a single sample in a study of blood T cell repertoires in COVID-19. Generated by immunoSEQ multiplex PCR, the TCRdb table keeps only in-frame clones and is missing some. The data hold a few hundred thousand clones, with around 90% observed a single time. The source material was peripheral blood. Receptors originate from a man younger than 35 with active or convalescent COVID-19.

The gene calls are TRBV11-2 and TRBJ2-1, with 12 nucleotides matching TRBD2. V lost 4 bases to trimming and J lost 3 bases; unmatched junction nucleotides: 7. Per germline, CDR1 SGHAT and CDR2 FQNNGV. The CDR3 has 17 amino acids. CDR3 sequence (DNA): TGTGCCAGCAGCTCAAGACTAGCGGGAGAAGGCTACAATGAGCAGTTCTTC. It is translated as CASSSRLAGEGYNEQFF.

The J gene is TRBJ1-1, the V gene TRBV11-3, with D perhaps matching TRBD1 (6 bases). The CDR3 has 15 amino acids. Trimming removed 1 base at V and 1 base at J, with 10 bases between. Germline V lookup: CDR1 SGHNT, CDR2 YENEEA. CDR3: CASSLVGGANTEAFF. For the CDR3, the DNA is TGTGCCAGCAGCTTAGTTGGGGGCGCGAACACTGAAGCTTTCTTT.

The chain links TRBV6-5 to TRBJ2-7; tentatively, D is TRBD1 (6 bases). Germline V gene sequence: CDR1 MNHEY, CDR2 SVGAGI. The V end lost 6 bases, the J end lost 1 base, and 16 bases lay between the germline ends. CDR3 length equals 15 residues. CDR3 DNA: TGTGCCAGCAGAAACAGGGAAATATGGTCCTACGAGCAGTACTTC. Protein sequence: CASRNREIWSYEQYF.

The table lists this clone with a few counts. The chain has TRBV27 and TRBJ2-7; weak D call: TRBD1 (6 bases). This CDR3 is 15 amino acids long. Germline loops: CDR1 MNHEY, CDR2 SMNVEV (reference sequence). Trimming stripped 6 bases from V and 3 bases from J, with 18 bases between. Here the CDR3 DNA reads TGTGCCAGCAGCCTACTTTGGGACACCAACTACGAGCAGTACTTC. Amino acids: CASSLLWDTNYEQYF.

The chain uses TRBV2 and TRBJ1-1; the match to TRBD1 covers 7 bases. CDR3 length: 16 amino acids. The ends lost 3 bases at V and 5 bases at J; junction bases unmatched: 12. Germline V gives CDR1 SNHLY, CDR2 FYNNEI. CDR3 DNA: TGTGCCAGCAGTGAGCTACGACAGGGATCGGGTACTGAAGCTTTCTTT. This sequence encodes CASSELRQGSGTEAFF.

This chain uses TRBV12-3 or TRBV12-4 with TRBJ2-1, with a tentative D call TRBD2 (5 bases). CDR3 length: 13 amino acids. Between the trimmed V and J ends, which lost 2 bases and 7 bases, there was a span of 9 bases. The CDR3 protein is CASSLFVANEQFF. The CDR3 DNA reads TGTGCCAGCAGTTTATTCGTAGCGAATGAGCAGTTCTTC.

This chain links TRBV20-1 with TRBJ2-7; 8 positions agree with TRBD2. V was pared by 3 bases and J by 1 base, with 14 bases of the junction left unmatched. The germline V gene has CDR1 DFQATT and CDR2 SNEGSKA (reference sequence). The CDR3 has 17 amino acids. DNA of the CDR3: TGCAGTGCTAGTAGCAACCCCATAGCGGGGTTATCCTACGAGCAGTACTTC. This gives the protein CSASSNPIAGLSYEQYF.

J is TRBJ2-7 and V is TRBV7-9; maybe TRBD2 (5 bases). Per the germline V gene, CDR1 is SEHNR and CDR2 is FQNEAQ (reference sequence). The CDR3 has 14 residues. Deletions cut 3 bases from V and 3 bases from J, with 12 bases between. CDR3 protein: CASSFGDGDYEQYF. Written as DNA, the CDR3 is TGTGCCAGCAGCTTCGGTGACGGGGACTACGAGCAGTACTTC. Looking up the rest from reference TRBV7-9 and TRBJ2-7 gives the full variable domain: DTGVSQNPRHKITKRGQNVTFRCDPISEHNRLYWYRQTLGQGPEFLTYFQNEAQLEKSRLLSDRFSAERPKGSFSTLEIQRTEQGDSAMYLCASSFGDGDYEQYFGPGTRLTVT.

The gene calls are TRBV3-1 (or the pseudogene TRBV3-2) and TRBJ1-3; D not resolved. Germline V gives CDR1 LGHDT, CDR2 YNNKEL (reference sequence). Trimming took 4 bases from V and 7 from J, leaving 17 bases between them. The CDR3 extends over 15 amino acids. The CDR3 DNA is TGTGCCAGCAGCCCACCCGGATCACTACCGAACACCATATATTTT. This translates into CASSPPGSLPNTIYF.

J is TRBJ2-7 and V is TRBV5-4; D is unresolved. Germline V gene lookup returns CDR1 SGHNT and CDR2 YYREEE (reference sequence). V lost 0 bases to trimming and J lost 2 bases, with 6 bases between them. The CDR3 is 13 residues long. The CDR3 protein is CASSLDTTYEQYF. CDR3 bases: TGTGCCAGCAGCTTGGACACTACCTACGAGCAGTACTTC.

This clone was recorded a few times. The chain is built from TRBV19 and TRBJ2-2; 10 nucleotides line up with TRBD1. The length of the CDR3 is 17 residues. After removal of 7 bases from V and 6 bases from J, the junction contained 14 bases not matched to a gene. Germline V gives CDR1 LNHDA, CDR2 SQIVND (reference sequence). The CDR3, as DNA: TGTGCCAGTATCCCAAACTACCGGGACAGGGGACCCGGGGAGCTGTTTTTT. The encoded protein is CASIPNYRDRGPGELFF.

V and J are TRBV27 and TRBJ1-2; D perhaps matches TRBD1 (5 bases). The CDR3 consists of 13 residues. The germline V gene has CDR1 MNHEY and CDR2 SMNVEV (reference sequence). Trimming left V 6 bases short and J 2 bases short, with 10 bases between. CDR3 in DNA: TGTGCCAGCAGGCAGACAGCGAACTATGGCTACACCTTC. This sequence encodes CASRQTANYGYTF.

The V and J genes are TRBV7-8 and TRBJ2-2, with 8 positions matching TRBD2. The junction had 8 bases not matched to a gene; V was cut back by 3 bases and J by 5 bases. CDR3 length: 16 residues. CDR1 SGHVS and CDR2 FQNEAQ come from the germline V gene. CDR3 sequence reads: CASSFSFAGGTGELFF. The CDR3 bases are TGTGCCAGCAGCTTTTCTTTCGCGGGAGGAACCGGGGAGCTGTTTTTT.

This clone was detected only once. CDR3 DNA sequence: TGTGCCAGCAGCTTGTTTGCGGGAAACACAGATACGCAGTATTTT. Its translation: CASSLFAGNTDTQYF. The chain has TRBV5-4 and TRBJ2-3; tentatively, D is TRBD2 (6 bases). This CDR3 is 15 amino acids long. Germline CDR1 SGHNT, CDR2 YYREEE (reference sequence). Trimming removed 1 base at V and 2 bases at J, with 11 bases between.

CDR3 nucleotide sequence: TGTGCCAGCAGCTCTAGCCTACGGGGGGGATACAATGAGCAGTTCTTC. Residues: CASSSSLRGGYNEQFF. The chain uses TRBV7-9 and TRBJ2-1, with 8 nucleotides matching TRBD2. This CDR3 is 16 amino acids long. In germline, CDR1 is SEHNR, CDR2 FQNEAQ (reference sequence). Trimming removed 4 bases from V and 4 bases from J; junction bases left unmatched: 9.

This chain uses TRBV5-1 with TRBJ1-6; 7 bases fit TRBD1. The CDR3 is 15 residues long. The V gene end was trimmed by 4 bases and the J gene end by 4 bases; junction bases not matched to a gene: 5. Germline CDR1 is SGHRS and CDR2 is YFSETQ. CDR3 in amino acids: CASSRGTAYNSPLHF. The CDR3 DNA is TGCGCCAGCAGCAGGGGGACAGCTTATAATTCACCCCTCCACTTT.

The chain couples TRBV7-9 to TRBJ2-7; possible D gene TRBD1, 6 bases. Trimming removed 5 bases from V and 4 bases from J, with 15 bases in between. The CDR3 runs 14 residues. CDR1 and CDR2 (germline): SEHNR, FQNEAQ (reference sequence). This chain's CDR3 is CASSQGTGQYEQYF. CDR3 DNA: TGTGCCAGCAGCCAGGGGACGGGGCAGTACGAGCAGTACTTC.

In its sample, this clone was seen a few times. J is TRBJ1-6 and V is TRBV9; D might be TRBD1 (6 bases). The CDR3 is 15 amino acids. Between the trimmed V and J ends, which lost 4 bases and 7 bases, there was a span of 15 bases. The V gene's germline CDR1 is SGDLS and CDR2 YYNGEE. CDR3 DNA sequence: TGTGCCAGCAGCTCCGCGGACAGAAGCAATTCACCCCTCCACTTT. Encoded protein: CASSSADRSNSPLHF.

CDR3 loop: CASSLYVAGVGETQYF. The CDR3 DNA reads TGCGCCAGCAGCTTGTATGTGGCGGGAGTTGGGGAGACCCAGTACTTC. The rearrangement uses TRBV5-1 and TRBJ2-5; 7 bases fit TRBD2. The CDR3 covers 16 residues. J lost 5 bases, V lost 1 base, and 11 bases had no gene match. Germline CDR1 and CDR2: SGHRS and YFSETQ.

The chain uses TRBV5-5 and TRBJ2-3, with no clear D. This CDR3 spans 13 amino acids. Germline V gene data show CDR1 as SGHKS and CDR2 as YYEKEE (reference sequence). Trimming cost V 4 bases and J 1 base, with 7 bases left between them. CDR3 amino acids: CASSTPGTDTQYF. Written as DNA, the CDR3 is TGTGCCAGCAGCACTCCCGGCACAGATACGCAGTATTTT.

The chain couples TRBV2 to TRBJ2-7, with D hard to call. Germline V gene sequence: CDR1 SNHLY, CDR2 FYNNEI. This CDR3 has 10 amino acids. V was shortened by 7 bases and J by 5 bases, with 6 bases between the two germline ends. As DNA, the CDR3 is TGTGCCAGCATCGGTAACGAGCAGTACTTC. Its protein product is CASIGNEQYF.

The rearrangement links TRBV7-3 to TRBJ2-5, with 11 bases matching TRBD1. Germline V gene lookup returns CDR1 SGHTA and CDR2 FQGTGA. The CDR3 is 15 residues long. V shed 5 bases and J 4 bases; nucleotides not matched to a gene: 6. The CDR3 reads CASSATGTGGETQYF. DNA for the CDR3: TGTGCCAGCAGCGCAACCGGGACAGGGGGAGAGACCCAGTACTTC. Together with reference TRBV7-3 and TRBJ2-5, the CDR3 gives the full variable domain: GAGVSQTPSNKVTEKGKYVELRCDPISGHTALYWYRQSLGQGPEFLIYFQGTGAADDSGLPNDRFFAVRPEGSVSTLKIQRTERGDSAVYLCASSATGTGGETQYFGPGTRLLVL.